A single TCR beta chain is shown here with its context. The antigen remains undetermined. This beta chain is a stray sequence in a library constructed for alpha chains; its clone size is not meaningful. The CDR3 runs to 16 residues. V lost 5 bases to trimming and J lost 0 bases; unmatched junction nucleotides: 7. Germline V CDR1 and CDR2: KGHSH, LQKENI. These data originate in a study of spatial heterogeneity in lung cancer. MiXCR, applied by TCRdb to the 5' RACE reads, yields one record per CDR3 protein. The table lists fewer than 7,000 distinct CDR3 sequences, around 15% of them singletons. Study observations and caveats: Counts that tracked tumor mutation counts were those of expanded intratumoral alpha and beta TCRs.

Time point of the sample: sample taken at primary tumor resection. The clonotype originates from a male donor with early-stage non-small cell lung cancer. This rearrangement joins TRBV18 to TRBJ2-7; 10 nucleotides line up with TRBD1. The source was lung tumor tissue, collected at surgery. The CDR3 here is CASSATGGGISYEQYF. The CDR3 bases are TGTGCCAGCTCAGCGACAGGGGGCGGTATCTCCTACGAGCAGTACTTC.